The TCR beta chain under discussion was sequenced for a study of cytomegalovirus exposure and HLA in healthy donors. The assay was immunoSEQ multiplex PCR, and TCRdb's table has in-frame clones only and misses some. This sample carries about 110,000 clones, under 85% of them seen once, and the ten largest clones take 3%. The validation cohort, a group of roughly 120 subjects, included the donors and was separate from the roughly 620-subject first cohort. Remarks on this clone: Its antigen is currently unknown.

The V gene's germline CDR1 is MNHNY and CDR2 SVGAGI (reference sequence). CDR3 length: 14 amino acids. The J segment lost 5 bases and the V segment lost 6 bases, leaving 5 bases of the junction unmatched. Broader study findings: The classifier, whose performance was assessed in both the original and validation cohorts, reportedly diagnosed cytomegalovirus status with high specificity and sensitivity. TCR sequences were mostly rare, though some public TCRs occurred in many donors.

The sequencing sample was made of PBMCs. The receptor comes from a young woman in good health and CMV-seronegative. The chain is built from TRBV6-6 and TRBJ1-5; 9 bases match TRBD1. DNA of the CDR3: TGTGCCAGCAGCGAAACAGGGGGCGATCAGCCCCAGCATTTT. It encodes CASSETGGDQPQHF.